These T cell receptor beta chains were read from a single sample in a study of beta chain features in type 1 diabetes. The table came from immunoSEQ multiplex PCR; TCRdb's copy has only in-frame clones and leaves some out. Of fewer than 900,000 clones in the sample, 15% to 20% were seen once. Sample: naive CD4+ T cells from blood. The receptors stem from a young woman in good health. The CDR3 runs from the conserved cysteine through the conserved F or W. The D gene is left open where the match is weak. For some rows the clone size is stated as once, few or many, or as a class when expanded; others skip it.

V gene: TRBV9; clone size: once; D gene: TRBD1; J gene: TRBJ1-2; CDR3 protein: CASSLHQGGSYGYTF; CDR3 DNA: TGTGCCAGCAGTTTACACCAGGGGGGTTCCTATGGCTACACCTTC
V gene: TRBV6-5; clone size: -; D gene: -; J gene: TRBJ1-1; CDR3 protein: CASRTGSVNTEAFF; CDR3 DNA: TGTGCCAGCAGGACAGGATCGGTGAACACTGAAGCTTTCTTT
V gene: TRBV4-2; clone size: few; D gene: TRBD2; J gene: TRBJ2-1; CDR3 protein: CASSQVRLAGDYNEQFF; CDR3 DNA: TGTGCCAGCAGCCAAGTTCGTTTAGCGGGAGACTACAATGAGCAGTTCTTC
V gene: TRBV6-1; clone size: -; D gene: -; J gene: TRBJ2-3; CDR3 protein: CASSVSPLGDTQYF; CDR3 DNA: TGTGCCAGCAGTGTTTCCCCGTTGGGGGATACGCAGTATTTT
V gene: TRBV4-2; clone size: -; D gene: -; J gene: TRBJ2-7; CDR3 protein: CASSQAAGQGIYEQYF; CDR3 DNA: TGTGCCAGCAGCCAAGCCGCAGGGCAAGGGATCTACGAGCAGTACTTC
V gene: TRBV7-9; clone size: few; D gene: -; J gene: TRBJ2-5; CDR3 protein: CASSRSGGETQYF; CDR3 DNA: TGTGCCAGCAGCCGGAGTGGGGGAGAGACCCAGTACTTC
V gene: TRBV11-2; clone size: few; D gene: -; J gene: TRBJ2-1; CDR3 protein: CASSLVARSSYNEQFF; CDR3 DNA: TGTGCCAGCAGCTTAGTGGCGCGAAGCTCCTACAATGAGCAGTTCTTC
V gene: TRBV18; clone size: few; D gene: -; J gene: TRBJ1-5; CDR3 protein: CASSPEGNQPQHF; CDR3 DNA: TGTGCCAGCTCACCAGAAGGGAATCAGCCCCAGCATTTT
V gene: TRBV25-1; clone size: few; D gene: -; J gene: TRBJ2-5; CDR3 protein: CASSLFGLREGETQYF; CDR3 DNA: TGTGCCAGCAGTTTATTTGGACTGCGGGAAGGGGAGACCCAGTACTTC
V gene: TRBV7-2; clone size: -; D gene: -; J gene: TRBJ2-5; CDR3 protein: CASSIPGQIETQYF; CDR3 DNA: TGTGCCAGCAGCATACCAGGACAGATAGAGACCCAGTACTTC
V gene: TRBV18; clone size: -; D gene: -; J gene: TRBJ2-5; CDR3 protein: CASSPVPGPDWGQETQYF; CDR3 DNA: TGTGCCAGCTCACCTGTCCCGGGACCAGATTGGGGCCAAGAGACCCAGTACTTC
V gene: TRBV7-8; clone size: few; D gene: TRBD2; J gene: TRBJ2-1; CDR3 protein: CASSGRRGLALTYNEQFF; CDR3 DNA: TGTGCCAGCAGCGGCAGGCGGGGACTAGCGCTAACCTACAATGAGCAGTTCTTC
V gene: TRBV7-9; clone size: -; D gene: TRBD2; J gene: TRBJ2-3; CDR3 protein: CASSSLGTSGRAALTQYF; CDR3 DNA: TGTGCCAGCAGCTCACTCGGGACTAGCGGGAGGGCCGCCCTTACGCAGTATTTT
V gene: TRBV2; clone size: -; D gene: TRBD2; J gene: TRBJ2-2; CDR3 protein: CASNFGRDVAGELFF; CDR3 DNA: TGTGCCAGCAACTTCGGGAGGGACGTTGCCGGGGAGCTGTTTTTT
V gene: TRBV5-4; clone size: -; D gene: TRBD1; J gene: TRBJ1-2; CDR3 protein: CASTDRGQGSVGYTF; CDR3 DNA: TGTGCCAGCACTGACAGGGGCCAGGGAAGTGTTGGCTACACCTTC
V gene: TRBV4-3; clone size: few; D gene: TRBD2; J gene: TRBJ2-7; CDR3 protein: CASSQEGGTSRLEQYF; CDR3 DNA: TGCGCCAGCAGCCAAGAGGGGGGGACTAGCAGGCTCGAGCAGTACTTC
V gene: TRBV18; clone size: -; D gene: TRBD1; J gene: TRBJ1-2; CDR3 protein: CASSPDRGWPYTF; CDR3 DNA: TGTGCCAGCTCACCCGACAGGGGGTGGCCCTACACCTTC
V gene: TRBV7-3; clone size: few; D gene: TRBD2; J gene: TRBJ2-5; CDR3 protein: CASSPTGGRKETQYF; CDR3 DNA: TGTGCCAGCAGCCCGACCGGGGGGAGAAAAGAGACCCAGTACTTC
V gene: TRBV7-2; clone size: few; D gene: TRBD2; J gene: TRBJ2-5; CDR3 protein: CASSLRYRASGNQETQYF; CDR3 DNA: TGTGCCAGCAGCCTACGATATAGGGCTAGCGGGAACCAAGAGACCCAGTACTTC
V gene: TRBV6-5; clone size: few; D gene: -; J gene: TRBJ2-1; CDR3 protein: CASSYGDTHGNEQFF; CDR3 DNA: TGTGCCAGCAGTTATGGGGACACTCACGGTAATGAGCAGTTCTTC
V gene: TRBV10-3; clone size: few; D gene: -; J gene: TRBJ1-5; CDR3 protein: CAISESGQQPQHF; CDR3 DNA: TGTGCCATCAGTGAGTCGGGGCAACAGCCCCAGCATTTT
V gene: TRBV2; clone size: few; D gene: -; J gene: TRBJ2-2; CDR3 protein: CASSPRSGGSGELFF; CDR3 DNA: TGTGCCAGCAGCCCCAGATCGGGCGGGTCCGGGGAGCTGTTTTTT
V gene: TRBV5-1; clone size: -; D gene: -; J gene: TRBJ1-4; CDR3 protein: CASSLGGENEKLFF; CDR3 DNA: TGCGCCAGCAGCTTGGGTGGGGAGAATGAAAAACTGTTTTTT
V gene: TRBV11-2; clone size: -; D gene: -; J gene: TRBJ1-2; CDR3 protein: CASTSSPRINYGYTF; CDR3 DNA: TGTGCCAGCACCTCTAGTCCACGAATTAATTATGGCTACACCTTC
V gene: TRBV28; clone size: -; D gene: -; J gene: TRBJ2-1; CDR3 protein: CASSSPYGADNEQFF; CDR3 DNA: TGTGCCAGCAGTTCCCCATATGGGGCCGACAATGAGCAGTTCTTC
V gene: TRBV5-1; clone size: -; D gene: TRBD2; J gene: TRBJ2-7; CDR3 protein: CASSLAGTSGYEQYF; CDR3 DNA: TGCGCCAGCAGCTTGGCGGGGACTAGCGGCTACGAGCAGTACTTC
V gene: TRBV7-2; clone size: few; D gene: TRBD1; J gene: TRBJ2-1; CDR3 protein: CASSSPMTGAWNEQFF; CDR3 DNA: TGTGCCAGCAGCTCGCCAATGACAGGGGCTTGGAATGAGCAGTTCTTC
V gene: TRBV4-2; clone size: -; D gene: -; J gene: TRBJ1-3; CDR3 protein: CASSQDIKGVVGNTIYF; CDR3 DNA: TGTGCCAGCAGCCAAGATATCAAGGGGGTAGTTGGAAACACCATATATTTT
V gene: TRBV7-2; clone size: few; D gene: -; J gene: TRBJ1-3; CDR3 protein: CASSFISSGNTIYF; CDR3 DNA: TGTGCCAGCAGCTTCATCAGCTCTGGAAACACCATATATTTT
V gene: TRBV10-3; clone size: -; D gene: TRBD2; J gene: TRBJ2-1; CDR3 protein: CAISASGSWDEQFF; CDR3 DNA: TGTGCCATCAGTGCTAGCGGGAGTTGGGATGAGCAGTTCTTC
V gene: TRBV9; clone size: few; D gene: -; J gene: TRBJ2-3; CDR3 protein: CASSAGTDTQYF; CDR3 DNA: TGTGCCAGCAGTGCGGGCACAGATACGCAGTATTTT
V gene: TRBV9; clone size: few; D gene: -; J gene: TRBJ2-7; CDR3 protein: CASSQDSYEQYF; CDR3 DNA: TGTGCCAGCAGCCAGGACAGCTACGAGCAGTACTTC
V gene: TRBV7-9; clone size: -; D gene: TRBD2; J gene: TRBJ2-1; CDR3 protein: CASSQGLAGSNEQFF; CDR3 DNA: TGTGCCAGCAGCCAGGGACTAGCGGGAAGCAATGAGCAGTTCTTC
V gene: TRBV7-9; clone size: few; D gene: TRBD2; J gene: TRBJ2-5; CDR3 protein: CASSLGTSETETQYF; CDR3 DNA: TGTGCCAGCAGCTTAGGTACTAGCGAAACAGAGACCCAGTACTTC
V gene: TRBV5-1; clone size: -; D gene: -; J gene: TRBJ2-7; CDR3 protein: CASSLGTPWTSYEQYF; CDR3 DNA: TGCGCCAGCAGCCTAGGGACCCCCTGGACTTCCTACGAGCAGTACTTC
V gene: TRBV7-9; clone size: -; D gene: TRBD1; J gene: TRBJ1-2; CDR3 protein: CASSAQGAVYGYTF; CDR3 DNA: TGTGCCAGCAGCGCACAGGGGGCGGTCTATGGCTACACCTTC